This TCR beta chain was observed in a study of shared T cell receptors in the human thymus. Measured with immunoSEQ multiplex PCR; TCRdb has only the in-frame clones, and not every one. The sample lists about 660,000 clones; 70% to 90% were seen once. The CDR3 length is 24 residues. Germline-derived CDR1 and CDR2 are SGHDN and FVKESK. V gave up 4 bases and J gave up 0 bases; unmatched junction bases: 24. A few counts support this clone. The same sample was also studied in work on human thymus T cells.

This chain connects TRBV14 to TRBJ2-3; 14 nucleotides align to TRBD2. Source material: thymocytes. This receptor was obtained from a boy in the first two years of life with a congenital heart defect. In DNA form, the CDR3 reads TGTGCCAGCAGCCTGACCTCCTACCCGGGACAGGGACTAGCGGGAGTCCCGAGCACAGATACGCAGTATTTT. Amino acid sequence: CASSLTSYPGQGLAGVPSTDTQYF.